These 27 T cell receptor beta chains came from one sample sequenced in a study of neurological immune-mediated disorders. TCRdb analysed the 5' RACE reads with MiXCR anew, one entry per CDR3 protein. The sample includes some 120,000 distinct CDR3 sequences, more than 2.5% of them seen just once. The sample consisted of PBMCs. The receptors originated from a woman aged 25-40 years with multiple sclerosis.

This clonotype was observed at least ten times. The chain has TRBV12-3 or TRBV12-4 and TRBJ2-7; tentatively, D is TRBD1 or TRBD2 (5 bases each). The V end was cut by 5 bases, the J end by 3 bases, with 17 bases between. The CDR3 is 15 amino acids. This chain's CDR3 is CASSKTGTHRYEQYF. The CDR3 coding sequence is TGTGCCAGCAGTAAAACCGGGACCCACCGCTACGAGCAGTACTTC.

This clonotype turned up a few times. Just one base apart from a much larger clone, this may be a read error. V usage is TRBV5-8 and J usage is TRBJ2-7, with D unclear. Germline lookup yields CDR1 SGHTS and CDR2 YDEGEE. This CDR3 has 12 amino acids. The CDR3 DNA reads as TGTGACAGCAGCTCCCCCCAGACGGAGCAGTACTTC. Amino acids: CDSSSPQTEQYF.

This clonotype was observed at least ten times. The rearrangement links TRBV7-2 to TRBJ2-3; D is perhaps TRBD1 or TRBD2 (5 bases each). The CDR3 sequence is 15 residues long. The germline V gene has CDR1 SGHTA and CDR2 FQGNSA. The germline V and J ends were trimmed by 4 bases and 2 bases, with 13 bases remaining between them. This CDR3 is CASSWGGRPTDTQYF. The CDR3 DNA reads as TGTGCCAGCAGCTGGGGCGGGCGGCCCACAGATACGCAGTATTTT.

This clonotype occurred many times. The chain carries TRBV3-1 and TRBJ1-4; possible D gene TRBD1, 6 bases. CDR3 size: 13 residues. V lost 7 bases, J lost 8 bases, and 14 bases lay in between. Per germline, CDR1 LGHDT and CDR2 YNNKEL (reference sequence). The CDR3 loop is CASTQGFGEKLFF. CDR3 coding DNA: TGTGCCAGCACCCAGGGGTTTGGGGAAAAACTGTTTTTT.

This clonotype occurred many times. The gene calls are TRBV6-6 and TRBJ2-7; tentatively, D is TRBD2 (6 bases). Trimming left V 2 bases short and J 6 bases short, with 20 bases between. Germline CDR1 MNHNY, CDR2 SVGAGI (reference sequence). This CDR3 has 16 amino acids. CDR3 DNA sequence: TGTGCCAGCAGTTACGGGGGGTTGAGGACCGAGGGCGAGCAGTACTTC. Translating gives CASSYGGLRTEGEQYF.

The rearrangement uses TRBV7-9 and TRBJ2-2; D ambiguous. The CDR3 contains 11 residues. V lost 7 bases to trimming and J lost 9 bases, with 9 bases between them. In germline, CDR1 is SEHNR, CDR2 FQNEAQ (reference sequence). The CDR3 here is CASIKGRELFF. In DNA, the CDR3 is TGTGCCAGCATCAAGGGAAGGGAGCTGTTTTTT. The variable domain in full, completed from reference TRBV7-9 and TRBJ2-2, reads DTGVSQNPRHKITKRGQNVTFRCDPISEHNRLYWYRQTLGQGPEFLTYFQNEAQLEKSRLLSDRFSAERPKGSFSTLEIQRTEQGDSAMYLCASIKGRELFFGEGSRLTVL.

This clonotype was detected many times. This chain joins TRBV6-2 or TRBV6-3 and TRBJ2-7; 7 bases fit TRBD2. V shed 8 bases and J 0 bases; nucleotides not matched to a gene: 4. The CDR3 has 13 residues. Germline V CDR1 and CDR2: MNHEY, SVGEGT. CDR3 nucleotide sequence: TGTGCCAGCGCCAGGGACTACTCCTACGAGCAGTACTTC. This codes for CASARDYSYEQYF.

This clonotype was detected ten times or more. The chain recombines TRBV29-1 with TRBJ2-7, with 8 positions matching TRBD1. J gave up 1 base and V 8 bases, and 7 bases lay outside the gene matches. The CDR3 is 13 amino acids. CDR1 is SQVTM and CDR2 is ANQGSEA in the germline V gene. CDR3 DNA sequence: TGCAGCATAACCGGGACAGGTTCCTACGAGCAGTACTTC. Its protein is CSITGTGSYEQYF.

This clonotype was picked up many times. V usage is TRBV20-1 and J usage is TRBJ1-2, with unresolved D. V gave up 2 bases and J gave up 6 bases, with 7 bases separating them. CDR1 is DFQATT, CDR2 SNEGSKA, per germline (reference sequence). The CDR3 length is 11 residues. CDR3 DNA sequence: TGCAGTGCTAGATCGGCGGATGGCTACACCTTC. It is translated as CSARSADGYTF.

This clonotype was detected many times. The V call is TRBV10-2, the J call TRBJ2-1, with D possibly matching TRBD2 (5 bases). V lost 3 bases and J lost 7, with 16 bases in between. The germline V gene has CDR1 WSHSY and CDR2 SAAADI. This CDR3 region has 15 residues. The CDR3 is CASSEADHRKNEQFF. The CDR3 DNA is TGCGCCAGCAGTGAAGCGGACCACAGAAAAAATGAGCAGTTCTTC.

This clonotype was observed at least ten times. The gene calls are TRBV7-2 and TRBJ2-7; 13 nucleotides match TRBD2. The germline CDR1 and CDR2 sequences are SGHTA and FQGNSA. V shed 1 base and J 5 bases; nucleotides not matched to a gene: 2. There are 15 residues in the CDR3. This CDR3 is CASSLVGLAGNEQYF. For the CDR3, the DNA is TGTGCCAGCAGCTTAGTGGGACTAGCGGGAAACGAGCAGTACTTC. Variable domain in full (rest from reference TRBV7-2 and TRBJ2-7): GAGVSQSPSNKVTEKGKDVELRCDPISGHTALYWYRQSLGQGLEFLIYFQGNSAPDKSGLPSDRFSAERTGGSVSTLTIQRTQQEDSAVYLCASSLVGLAGNEQYFGPGTRLTVT.

This clonotype was recorded at least ten times. The J gene is TRBJ1-2, the V gene TRBV5-1; 7 bases map to TRBD1. The CDR3 spans 13 residues. Germline V gene data show CDR1 as SGHRS and CDR2 as YFSETQ. V lost 5 bases to trimming and J lost 2 bases; unmatched junction nucleotides: 3. The DNA of the CDR3 is TGCGCCAGCAGAGCGGGACAGAACTATGGCTACACCTTC. Translating it yields CASRAGQNYGYTF. The full variable domain, rest sourced from reference TRBV5-1 and TRBJ1-2, is KAGVTQTPRYLIKTRGQQVTLSCSPISGHRSVSWYQQTPGQGLQFLFEYFSETQRNKGNFPGRFSGRQFSNSRSEMNVSTLELGDSALYLCASRAGQNYGYTFGSGTRLTVV.

This clonotype was counted many times. The genes are TRBV7-2 and TRBJ1-4, with unresolved D. This CDR3 region has 13 residues. The germline gives CDR1 SGHTA, CDR2 FQGNSA. Trimming took off 0 bases at V and 12 bases at J, with 11 bases between the two ends. CDR3 DNA sequence: TGTGCCAGCAGCTTAGCTCCGATGAGGGAACTGTTTTTT. It encodes CASSLAPMRELFF.

Many counts were recorded for this clonotype. The genes are TRBV12-3 or TRBV12-4 and TRBJ2-7, with D perhaps TRBD1 or TRBD2 (5 bases each). This CDR3 comprises 13 residues. V was pared by 3 bases and J by 2 bases, with 8 bases between. CDR3 coding DNA: TGTGCCAGCAGTTTTCCGGGGCCCTACGAGCAGTACTTC. Translated, it gives CASSFPGPYEQYF.

This clonotype was seen at least ten times. The chain uses TRBV27 and TRBJ1-6; D gene unclear. Germline assignment: CDR1 MNHEY and CDR2 SMNVEV (reference sequence). V was trimmed by 2 bases and J by 7 bases, leaving 6 bases between them. This CDR3 comprises 13 residues. The CDR3 reads CASSLGQNSPLHF. The CDR3, as DNA: TGTGCCAGCAGTTTAGGTCAGAATTCACCCCTCCACTTT.

This clonotype was observed at least ten times. The rearrangement links TRBV3-1 to TRBJ1-1; 10 nucleotides match TRBD1. Germline lookup yields CDR1 LGHDT and CDR2 YNNKEL (reference sequence). V was clipped by 4 bases and J by 0 bases; unmatched bases: 8. This CDR3 comprises 17 residues. CDR3 sequence: CASSLLTGGFMNTEAFF. CDR3 bases: TGTGCCAGCAGCCTCTTGACAGGGGGCTTCATGAACACTGAAGCTTTCTTT.

This clonotype was observed many times. This chain links TRBV12-3 or TRBV12-4 with TRBJ1-2, with D uncertain. The CDR3 totals 11 residues. V was trimmed by 6 bases and J by 8 bases, leaving 10 bases between them. CDR3 sequence reads: CASRGPGGYTF. CDR3 bases: TGTGCCAGCAGAGGGCCAGGAGGCTACACCTTC.

This clonotype was observed many times. The rearrangement links TRBV20-1 to TRBJ2-7; D tentatively reads TRBD1 or TRBD2 (6 bases each). Germline V gene sequence: CDR1 DFQATT, CDR2 SNEGSKA (reference sequence). CDR3 length equals 13 residues. The V and J ends lost 5 bases and 2 bases respectively, with 13 bases between them. In DNA form, the CDR3 reads TGCAGTGCTTCGGGGGCCCTCCCCTACGAGCAGTACTTC. This codes for CSASGALPYEQYF.

The chain couples TRBV5-5 to TRBJ1-5, with 10 nucleotides matching TRBD1. Losses at the gene ends were 3 bases for V and 3 bases for J; bases not matched to a gene: 6. The CDR3 extends over 16 amino acids. Germline values: CDR1 SGHKS, CDR2 YYEKEE (reference sequence). The CDR3 region is CASSSGTGAPNQPQHF. The CDR3 bases are TGTGCCAGCAGCTCGGGGACAGGGGCCCCCAATCAGCCCCAGCATTTT.

This clonotype was counted ten times or more. J is TRBJ2-5 and V is TRBV5-1; D remains ambiguous. There are 13 residues in the CDR3. The V gene lost 4 bases and the J gene lost 5 bases, with 12 bases spanning the gap. The germline V gene encodes CDR1 SGHRS and CDR2 YFSETQ. The CDR3 loop is CASSPTVIETQYF. The CDR3 DNA reads TGCGCCAGCAGCCCCACAGTTATTGAGACCCAGTACTTC.

This clonotype was detected only a few times. V is TRBV20-1 and J is TRBJ1-5; unclear D gene. The CDR3 covers 15 residues. Per the germline V gene, CDR1 is DFQATT and CDR2 is SNEGSKA (reference sequence). Trimming cost V 0 bases and J 0 bases, with 9 bases left between them. The CDR3 protein is CSARDAIPSNQPQHF. The CDR3 bases are TGCAGTGCTAGAGATGCGATCCCTAGCAATCAGCCCCAGCATTTT.

The CDR3 here is CASSLRQGYNEQFF. The DNA for the CDR3 is TGTGCCAGCAGCTTAAGGCAGGGCTACAATGAGCAGTTCTTC. This chain connects TRBV7-2 to TRBJ2-1; TRBD1 might be the D (5 bases). V lost 2 bases, J lost 3 bases, and 8 bases lay in between. Per germline, CDR1 SGHTA and CDR2 FQGNSA. This CDR3 has 14 residues. Full variable domain (rest looked up from reference TRBV7-2 and TRBJ2-1): GAGVSQSPSNKVTEKGKDVELRCDPISGHTALYWYRQSLGQGLEFLIYFQGNSAPDKSGLPSDRFSAERTGGSVSTLTIQRTQQEDSAVYLCASSLRQGYNEQFFGPGTRLTVL.

Many counts were recorded for this clonotype. The chain has TRBV7-9 and TRBJ1-1; 11 positions agree with TRBD1. Germline CDR1 reads SEHNR; CDR2 reads FQNEAQ (reference sequence). The junction had 4 bases not matched to a gene; V was cut back by 6 bases and J by 4 bases. The CDR3 totals 14 residues. CDR3 protein: CASSTGTGGTEAFF. CDR3 coding DNA: TGTGCCAGCAGTACCGGGACAGGGGGCACTGAAGCTTTCTTT.

Ten or more counts support this clonotype. The gene calls are TRBV24-1 and TRBJ2-1; 12 positions match TRBD1. V lost 3 bases, J lost 8 bases, and 1 base stayed unmatched. This CDR3 has 14 amino acids. CDR1 and CDR2 from the germline V gene are KGHDR and SFDVKD. The CDR3 bases are TGTGCCACCAGTGATGGGGACAGGGGGCATGAGCAGTTCTTC. Translating gives CATSDGDRGHEQFF.

In its sample, this clonotype was seen many times. The chain recombines TRBV4-3 with TRBJ2-5; D is uncertain. The CDR3 length is 15 residues. Trimming removed 3 bases from V and 0 bases from J, with 11 bases in between. CDR1 and CDR2 (germline): LGHNA, YSLEER. The CDR3 DNA follows: TGCGCCAGCAGCCAGGACCGGGCCTACCAAGAGACCCAGTACTTC. As protein: CASSQDRAYQETQYF.

This clonotype was recorded at least ten times. This chain uses TRBV20-1 with TRBJ1-2; no clear D gene. The CDR3 sequence is 12 residues long. Trimming cost V 6 bases and J 0 bases, with 8 bases left between them. In germline, CDR1 is DFQATT, CDR2 SNEGSKA (reference sequence). The CDR3 spells CSAAGSNYGYTF. The CDR3 nucleotides read TGCAGTGCAGCCGGTTCTAACTATGGCTACACCTTC.

About this clonotype: A much more abundant neighbour one base away suggests this may be a read error. This sequence joins TRBV20-1 and TRBJ2-7; D is uncertain. V was clipped by 6 bases and J by 5 bases, with 23 bases between them. CDR3 size: 15 residues. Germline V CDR1 and CDR2: DFQATT, SNEGSKA (reference sequence). CDR3 sequence (DNA): TGCAGTGCCGAAAACGACGGGCGCAATTTGGACGAGCAGTACTTC. The encoded protein is CSAENDGRNLDEQYF.